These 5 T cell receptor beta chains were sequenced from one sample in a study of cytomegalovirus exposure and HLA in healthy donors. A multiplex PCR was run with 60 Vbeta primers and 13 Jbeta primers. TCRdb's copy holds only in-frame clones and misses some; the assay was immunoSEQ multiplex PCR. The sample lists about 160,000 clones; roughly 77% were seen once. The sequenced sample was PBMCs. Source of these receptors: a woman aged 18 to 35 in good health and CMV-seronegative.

The CDR3 protein is CASTRGWGEKLFF. The CDR3 DNA follows: TGTGCCAGCACCCGGGGGTGGGGTGAAAAACTGTTTTTT. V is TRBV27 and J is TRBJ1-4; possibly TRBD1 for D (5 bases). Trimming left V 7 bases short and J 7 bases short, with 13 bases between. CDR3 length: 13 residues. Germline-derived CDR1 and CDR2 are MNHEY and SMNVEV (reference sequence).

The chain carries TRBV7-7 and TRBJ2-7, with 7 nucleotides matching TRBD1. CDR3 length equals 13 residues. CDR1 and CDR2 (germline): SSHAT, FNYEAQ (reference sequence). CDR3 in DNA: TGTGCTAGTTCGACAGGGATCACCTACGAGCAGTACTTC. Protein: CASSTGITYEQYF.

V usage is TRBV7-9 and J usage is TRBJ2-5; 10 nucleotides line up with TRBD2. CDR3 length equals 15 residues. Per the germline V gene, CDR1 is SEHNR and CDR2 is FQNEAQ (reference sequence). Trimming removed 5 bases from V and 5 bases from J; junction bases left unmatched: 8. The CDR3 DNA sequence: TGTGCCAGCAGCATGAGCGGGGGGGCCGGGGAGACCCAGTACTTC. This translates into CASSMSGGAGETQYF.

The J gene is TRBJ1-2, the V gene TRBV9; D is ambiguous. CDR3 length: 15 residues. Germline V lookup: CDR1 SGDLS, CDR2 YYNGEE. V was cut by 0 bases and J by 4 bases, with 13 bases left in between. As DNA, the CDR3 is TGTGCCAGCAGCGTAGGGTTGGCCTTTGGCTATGGCTACACCTTC. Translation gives CASSVGLAFGYGYTF.

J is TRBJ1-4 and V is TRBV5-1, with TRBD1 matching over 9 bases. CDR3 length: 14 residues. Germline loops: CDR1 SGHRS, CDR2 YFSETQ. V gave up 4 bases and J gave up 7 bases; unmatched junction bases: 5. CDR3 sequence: CASSPGTGSEKLFF. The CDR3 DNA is TGCGCCAGCAGCCCCGGGACAGGGAGTGAAAAACTGTTTTTT.